This T cell receptor beta chain originates from a study of cytomegalovirus exposure and HLA in healthy donors. Overall study context: From 170 million or so T cells, an earlier analysis saw 110 million or so unique TCR beta sequences.

With 60 Vbeta and 13 Jbeta primers, the PCR was carried out. Measured with immunoSEQ multiplex PCR; TCRdb has only the in-frame clones, and not every one. Here the sample spans around 180,000 clones, approximately 80% being singletons. General study points: Beyond CMV serostatus, there was no information to go on about immune exposure.

Details on this clone: Its antigen is unidentified.

CDR1 is ENHRY and CDR2 is SYGVKD in the germline V gene. This CDR3 is built from 16 residues. Trimming stripped 0 bases from V and 5 bases from J, with 14 bases between. The chain uses TRBV10-3 and TRBJ2-1; D unresolved. The sequence was collected from a boy between 2 and 10 years old in good health and CMV-seronegative. The sequencing sample was made of PBMCs. The CDR3 DNA reads TGTGCCATCAGTGAGTCCTCTACGGCACTACACAATGAGCAGTTCTTC. Residues: CAISESSTALHNEQFF.